This T cell receptor (beta chain) was sequenced for a study of CD8 T cells in Susac syndrome. It was with random hexamers that about 0.45 to 1 ug RNA was reverse transcribed. TCRdb re-called the immunoSEQ multiplex PCR reads with MiXCR, one entry per CDR3 protein. The sample includes 150,000 to 160,000 distinct CDR3 sequences, around 96% of them seen just once. This CDR3 is 13 amino acids long. Trimming took off 2 bases at V and 6 bases at J, with 8 bases between the two ends. The germline gives CDR1 LGHDT, CDR2 YNNKEL (reference sequence). Sequences were obtained from CD4+ T cells from PBMCs. The receptor comes from a human donor with Susac syndrome. This chain uses TRBV3-1 with TRBJ2-1, with D possibly TRBD2 on 5 matching bases. CDR3 nucleotide sequence: TGTGCCAGCAGCCAACTAGCTGTCAATGAGCAGTTCTTC. This encodes CASSQLAVNEQFF.